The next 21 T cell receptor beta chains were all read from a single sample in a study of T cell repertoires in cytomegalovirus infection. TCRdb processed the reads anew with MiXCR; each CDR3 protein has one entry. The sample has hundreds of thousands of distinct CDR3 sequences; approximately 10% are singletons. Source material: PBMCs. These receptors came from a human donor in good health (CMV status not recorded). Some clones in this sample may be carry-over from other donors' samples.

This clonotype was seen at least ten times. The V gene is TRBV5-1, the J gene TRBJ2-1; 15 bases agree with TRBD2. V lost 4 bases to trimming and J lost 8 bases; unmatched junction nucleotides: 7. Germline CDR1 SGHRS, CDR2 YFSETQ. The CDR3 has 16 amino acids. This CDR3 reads CASSIRTSGGADEQFF. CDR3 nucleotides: TGCGCCAGCAGCATCAGGACTAGCGGGGGGGCGGATGAGCAGTTCTTC.

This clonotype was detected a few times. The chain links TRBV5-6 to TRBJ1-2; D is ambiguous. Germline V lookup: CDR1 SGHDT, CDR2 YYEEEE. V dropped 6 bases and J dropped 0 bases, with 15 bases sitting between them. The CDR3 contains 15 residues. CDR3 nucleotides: TGTGCCAGCACCCATCTGGTGCGGGCTAACTATGGCTACACCTTC. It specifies CASTHLVRANYGYTF.

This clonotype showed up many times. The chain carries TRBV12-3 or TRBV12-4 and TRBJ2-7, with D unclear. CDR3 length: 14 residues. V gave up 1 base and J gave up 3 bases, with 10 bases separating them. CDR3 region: CASSLVDNLYEQYF. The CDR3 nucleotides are TGTGCCAGCAGTTTAGTCGACAACCTCTACGAGCAGTACTTC.

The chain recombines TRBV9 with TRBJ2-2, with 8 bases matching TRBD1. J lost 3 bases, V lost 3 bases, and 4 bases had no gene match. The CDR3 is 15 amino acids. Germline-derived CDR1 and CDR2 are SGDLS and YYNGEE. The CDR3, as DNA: TGTGCCAGCAGCGGAAGACAGGGGTACACCGGGGAGCTGTTTTTT. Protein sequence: CASSGRQGYTGELFF.

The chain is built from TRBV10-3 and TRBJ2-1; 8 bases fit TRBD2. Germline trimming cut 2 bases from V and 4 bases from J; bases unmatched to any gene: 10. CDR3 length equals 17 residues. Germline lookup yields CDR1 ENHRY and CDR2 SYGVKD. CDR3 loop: CAISEGRRGATYNEQFF. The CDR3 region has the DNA TGTGCCATCAGTGAGGGAAGGCGGGGGGCAACTTACAATGAGCAGTTCTTC.

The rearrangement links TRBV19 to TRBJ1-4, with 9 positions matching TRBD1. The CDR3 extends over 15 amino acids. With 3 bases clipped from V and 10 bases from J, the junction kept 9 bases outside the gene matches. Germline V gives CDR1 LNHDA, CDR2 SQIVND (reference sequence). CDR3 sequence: CASSIGDRVFGKLFF. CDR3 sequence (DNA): TGTGCCAGTAGTATTGGGGACAGGGTATTTGGAAAACTGTTTTTT.

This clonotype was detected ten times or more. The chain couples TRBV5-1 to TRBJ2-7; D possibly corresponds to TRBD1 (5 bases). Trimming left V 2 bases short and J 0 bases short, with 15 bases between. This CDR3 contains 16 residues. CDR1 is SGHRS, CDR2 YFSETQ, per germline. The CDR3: CASSFSRRGGSYEQYF. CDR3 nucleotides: TGCGCCAGCAGCTTTAGCCGTAGGGGCGGCTCCTACGAGCAGTACTTC.

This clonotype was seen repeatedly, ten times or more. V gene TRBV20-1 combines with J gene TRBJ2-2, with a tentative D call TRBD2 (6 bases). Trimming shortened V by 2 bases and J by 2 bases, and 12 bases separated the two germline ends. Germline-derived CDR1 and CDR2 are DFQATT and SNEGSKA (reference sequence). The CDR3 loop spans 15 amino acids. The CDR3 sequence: CSARKDYPNTGELFF. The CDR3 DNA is TGCAGTGCTAGAAAGGACTACCCTAACACCGGGGAGCTGTTTTTT.

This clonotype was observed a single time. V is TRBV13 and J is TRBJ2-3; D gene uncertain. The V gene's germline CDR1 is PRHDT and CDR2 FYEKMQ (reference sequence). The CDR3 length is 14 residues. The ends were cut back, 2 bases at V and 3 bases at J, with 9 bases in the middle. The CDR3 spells CASSLSMRTDTQYF. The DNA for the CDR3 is TGTGCCAGCAGCTTATCAATGAGAACAGATACGCAGTATTTT. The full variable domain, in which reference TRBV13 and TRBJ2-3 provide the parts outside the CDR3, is AAGVIQSPRHLIKEKRETATLKCYPIPRHDTVYWYQQGPGQDPQFLISFYEKMQSDKGSIPDRFSAQQFSDYHSELNMSSLELGDSALYFCASSLSMRTDTQYFGPGTRLTVL.

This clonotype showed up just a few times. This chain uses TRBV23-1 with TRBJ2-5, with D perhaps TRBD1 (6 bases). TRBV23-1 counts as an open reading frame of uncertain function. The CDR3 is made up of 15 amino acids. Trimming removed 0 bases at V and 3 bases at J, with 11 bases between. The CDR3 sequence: CASSQSTSGEETQYF. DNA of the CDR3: TGCGCCAGCAGTCAATCAACGTCAGGGGAAGAGACCCAGTACTTC.

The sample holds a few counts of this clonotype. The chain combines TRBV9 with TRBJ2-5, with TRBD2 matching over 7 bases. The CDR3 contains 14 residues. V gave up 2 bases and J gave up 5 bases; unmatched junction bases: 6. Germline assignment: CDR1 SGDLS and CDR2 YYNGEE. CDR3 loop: CASSVASGGETQYF. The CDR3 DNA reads TGTGCCAGCAGCGTGGCTAGCGGCGGGGAGACCCAGTACTTC.

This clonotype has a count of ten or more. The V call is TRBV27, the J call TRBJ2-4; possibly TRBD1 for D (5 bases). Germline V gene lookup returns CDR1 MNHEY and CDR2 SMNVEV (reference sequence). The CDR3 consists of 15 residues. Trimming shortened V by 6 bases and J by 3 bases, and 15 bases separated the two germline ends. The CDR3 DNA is TGTGCCAGCAGCCCGATCGACAGTTTCAAAAACATTCAGTACTTC. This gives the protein CASSPIDSFKNIQYF.

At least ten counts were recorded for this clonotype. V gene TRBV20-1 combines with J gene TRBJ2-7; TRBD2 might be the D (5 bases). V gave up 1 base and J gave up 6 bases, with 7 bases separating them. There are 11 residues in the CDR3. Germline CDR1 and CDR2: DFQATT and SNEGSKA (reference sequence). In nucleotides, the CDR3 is TGCAGTGCTAGAGTGGACTTCGAGCAGTACTTC. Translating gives CSARVDFEQYF.

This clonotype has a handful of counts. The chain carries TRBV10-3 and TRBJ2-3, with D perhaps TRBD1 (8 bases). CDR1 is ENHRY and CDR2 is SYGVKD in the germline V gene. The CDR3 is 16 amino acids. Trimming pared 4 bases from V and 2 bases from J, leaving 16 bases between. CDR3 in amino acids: CAISAQGGIDTDTQYF. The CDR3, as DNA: TGTGCCATCAGTGCACAGGGGGGGATCGACACAGATACGCAGTATTTT.

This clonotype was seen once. The CDR3 sequence is CASSPGLAGAHAYEQYF. The CDR3 nucleotides read TGTGCCAGCAGCCCCGGACTAGCGGGAGCCCACGCCTACGAGCAGTACTTC. V is TRBV7-6 and J is TRBJ2-7; 13 bases agree with TRBD2. Germline assignment: CDR1 SGHVS and CDR2 FNYEAQ. The CDR3 is 17 amino acids. V shed 5 bases and J 2 bases; nucleotides not matched to a gene: 9.

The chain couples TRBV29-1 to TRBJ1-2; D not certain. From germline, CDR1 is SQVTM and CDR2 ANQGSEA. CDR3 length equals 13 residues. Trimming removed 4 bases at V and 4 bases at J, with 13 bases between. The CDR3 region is CSVGPGIGYGYTF. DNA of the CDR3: TGCAGCGTTGGACCGGGGATCGGCTATGGCTACACCTTC.

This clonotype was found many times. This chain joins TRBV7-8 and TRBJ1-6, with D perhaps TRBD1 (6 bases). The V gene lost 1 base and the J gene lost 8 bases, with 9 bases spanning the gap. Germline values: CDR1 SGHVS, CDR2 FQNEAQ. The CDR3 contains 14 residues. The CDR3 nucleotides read TGTGCCAGCAGCTTAGGGGGGCGGGATTCACCCCTCCACTTT. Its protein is CASSLGGRDSPLHF.

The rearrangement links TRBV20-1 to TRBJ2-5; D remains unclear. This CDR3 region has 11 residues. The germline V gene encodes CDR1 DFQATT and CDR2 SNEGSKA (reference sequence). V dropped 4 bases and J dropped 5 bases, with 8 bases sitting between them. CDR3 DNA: TGCAGTGCTACTGTTCGCGAGACCCAGTACTTC. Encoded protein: CSATVRETQYF.

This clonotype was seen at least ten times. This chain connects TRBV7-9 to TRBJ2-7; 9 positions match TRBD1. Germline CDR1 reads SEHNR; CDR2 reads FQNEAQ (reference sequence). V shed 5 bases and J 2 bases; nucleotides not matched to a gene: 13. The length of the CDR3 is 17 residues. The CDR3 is CASSPFPGTGITYEQYF. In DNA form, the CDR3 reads TGTGCCAGCAGCCCCTTCCCCGGGACAGGGATTACCTACGAGCAGTACTTC.

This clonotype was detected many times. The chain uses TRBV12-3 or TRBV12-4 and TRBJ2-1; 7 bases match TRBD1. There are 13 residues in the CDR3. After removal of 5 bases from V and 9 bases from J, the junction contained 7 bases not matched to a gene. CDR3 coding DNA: TGTGCCAGCAGTGCGACAGGGTCGGTTGAGCAGTTCTTC. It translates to CASSATGSVEQFF.

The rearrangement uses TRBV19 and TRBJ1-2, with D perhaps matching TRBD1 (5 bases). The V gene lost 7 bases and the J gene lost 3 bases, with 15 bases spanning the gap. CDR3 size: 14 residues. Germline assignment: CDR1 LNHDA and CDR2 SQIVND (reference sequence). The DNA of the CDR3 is TGTGCCAGTATAAAGGGGCGCCGGGACTATGGCTACACCTTC. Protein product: CASIKGRRDYGYTF.